Listed below are T cell receptor beta chains from one sample, sequenced in a study of blood T cell repertoires in COVID-19. Profiled with immunoSEQ multiplex PCR; TCRdb holds only in-frame clones, not every one. The table lists 250,000 to 350,000 clones, 85% to 90% of them singletons. Sequencing was done on a sample of PBMCs or T cells enriched from blood (not recorded which). Receptors originate from a woman younger than 35 who had recovered from COVID-19. The CDR3 runs from the conserved cysteine through the conserved F or W. A D gene is named only where the DNA matches it firmly.

V gene: TRBV19; J gene: TRBJ2-7; D gene: .; CDR3 DNA: TGTGCCAGTAGTGTTCTCGGGACACGAAGCCTTAGGAGCTCCTACGAGCAGTACTTC; CDR3 protein: CASSVLGTRSLRSSYEQYF
V gene: TRBV5-1; J gene: TRBJ2-2; D gene: .; CDR3 DNA: TGCGCCAGCAGCTCGGCGGTAGAGTACACCGGGGAGCTGTTTTTT; CDR3 protein: CASSSAVEYTGELFF
V gene: TRBV19; J gene: TRBJ1-5; D gene: .; CDR3 DNA: TGTGCCAGTAGTGGCCGGGGGATGAGCAATCAGCCCCAGCATTTT; CDR3 protein: CASSGRGMSNQPQHF
V gene: TRBV6-5; J gene: TRBJ1-6; D gene: TRBD1; CDR3 DNA: TGTGCCAGCAGAGGGACAGACAATTCACCCCTCCACTTT; CDR3 protein: CASRGTDNSPLHF
V gene: TRBV24-1; J gene: TRBJ2-5; D gene: TRBD2; CDR3 DNA: TGTGCCACCAGTGATTTGGCGGGACTAAACCAAGAGACCCAGTACTTC; CDR3 protein: CATSDLAGLNQETQYF
V gene: TRBV5-1; J gene: TRBJ2-7; D gene: TRBD2; CDR3 DNA: TGCGCCAGCAGCCAAACGACTAGCGGGAGTGGTGTGCAGTACTTC; CDR3 protein: CASSQTTSGSGVQYF
V gene: TRBV7-7; J gene: TRBJ2-1; D gene: .; CDR3 DNA: TGTGCCAGCAGTTTCGATAGCGTTGATGAGCAGTTCTTC; CDR3 protein: CASSFDSVDEQFF
V gene: TRBV14; J gene: TRBJ2-1; D gene: TRBD1; CDR3 DNA: TGTGCCAGCAGCCAGGCGGGACAGGGCTTCGGTGAGCAGTTCTTC; CDR3 protein: CASSQAGQGFGEQFF
V gene: TRBV5-1; J gene: TRBJ1-1; D gene: .; CDR3 DNA: TGCGCCAGCAGTCTGGCTGGGGAGGGGGGAACTGAAGCTTTCTTT; CDR3 protein: CASSLAGEGGTEAFF
V gene: TRBV28; J gene: TRBJ1-1; D gene: .; CDR3 DNA: TGTGCCAGCAGTTTACAGGGGACCGAAGCTTTCTTT; CDR3 protein: CASSLQGTEAFF
V gene: TRBV19; J gene: TRBJ1-4; D gene: TRBD1; CDR3 DNA: TGTGCCAGTAGTATGGGGACAGGCCCAACTAATGAAAAACTGTTTTTT; CDR3 protein: CASSMGTGPTNEKLFF